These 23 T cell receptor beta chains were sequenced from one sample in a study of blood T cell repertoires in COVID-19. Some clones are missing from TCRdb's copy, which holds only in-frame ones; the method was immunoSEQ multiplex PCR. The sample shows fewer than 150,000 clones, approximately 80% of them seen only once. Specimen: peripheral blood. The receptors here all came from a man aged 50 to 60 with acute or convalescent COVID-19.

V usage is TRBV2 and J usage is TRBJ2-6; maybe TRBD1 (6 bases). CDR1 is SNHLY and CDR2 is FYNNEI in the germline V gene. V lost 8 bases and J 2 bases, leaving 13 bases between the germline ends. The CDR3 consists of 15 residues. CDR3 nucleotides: TGTGCCAGCGGAGATGGGGGCCCTGGGGCCAACGTCCTGACTTTC. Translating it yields CASGDGGPGANVLTF.

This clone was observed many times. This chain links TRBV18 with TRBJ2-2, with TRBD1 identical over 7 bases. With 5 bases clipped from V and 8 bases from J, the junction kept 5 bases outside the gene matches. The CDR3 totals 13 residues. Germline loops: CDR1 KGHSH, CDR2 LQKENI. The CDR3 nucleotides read TGTGCCAGCTCAAACGACAGGGCGGGGGAGCTGTTTTTT. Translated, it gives CASSNDRAGELFF.

The CDR3 sequence is CASSDPTTGAGADEQFF. The CDR3 DNA reads as TGTGCCAGCAGTGACCCTACAACGGGGGCGGGAGCTGATGAGCAGTTCTTC. The V gene is TRBV6-1, the J gene TRBJ2-1; D possibly corresponds to TRBD2 (7 bases). CDR1 MNHNS and CDR2 SASEGT come from the germline V gene. The length of the CDR3 is 17 residues. With 3 bases removed from V and 8 bases from J, the gap between germline ends came to 23 bases.

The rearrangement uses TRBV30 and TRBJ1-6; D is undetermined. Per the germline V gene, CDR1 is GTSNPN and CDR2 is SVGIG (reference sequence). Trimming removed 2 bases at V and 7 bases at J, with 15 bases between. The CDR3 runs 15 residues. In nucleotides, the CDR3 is TGTGCCTGGAGTCGATCCTGGGGAGCCAATTCACCCCTCCACTTT. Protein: CAWSRSWGANSPLHF.

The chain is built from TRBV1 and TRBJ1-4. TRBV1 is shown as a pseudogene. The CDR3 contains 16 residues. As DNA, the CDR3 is TGCACCAGCAGCCAACGATTCGGGTGGGAGGGGGAAAAACTGTTTTTT. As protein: CTSSQRFGWEGEKLFF.

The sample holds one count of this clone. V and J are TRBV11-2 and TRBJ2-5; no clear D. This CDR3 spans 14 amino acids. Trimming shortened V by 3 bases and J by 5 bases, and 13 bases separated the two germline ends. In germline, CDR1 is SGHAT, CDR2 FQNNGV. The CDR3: CASSFDVGLETQYF. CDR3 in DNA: TGTGCCAGCAGCTTTGACGTGGGCTTGGAGACCCAGTACTTC. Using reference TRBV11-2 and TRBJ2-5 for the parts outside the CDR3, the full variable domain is EAGVAQSPRYKIIEKRQSVAFWCNPISGHATLYWYQQILGQGPKLLIQFQNNGVVDDSQLPKDRFSAERLKGVDSTLKIQPAKLEDSAVYLCASSFDVGLETQYFGPGTRLLVL.

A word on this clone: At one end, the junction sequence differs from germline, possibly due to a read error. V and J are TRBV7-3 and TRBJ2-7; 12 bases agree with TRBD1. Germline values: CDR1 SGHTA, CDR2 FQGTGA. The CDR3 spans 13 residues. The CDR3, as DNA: TGTGCCAGCAGCTTTGGGACAGGGGGCCCATCCCACTTC. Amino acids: CASSFGTGGPSHF.

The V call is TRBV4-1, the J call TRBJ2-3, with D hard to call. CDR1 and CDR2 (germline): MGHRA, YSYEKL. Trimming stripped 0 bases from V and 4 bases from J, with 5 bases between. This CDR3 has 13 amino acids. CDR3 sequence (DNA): TGCGCCAGCAGCCAAGAAACGGCAGATACGCAGTATTTT. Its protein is CASSQETADTQYF.

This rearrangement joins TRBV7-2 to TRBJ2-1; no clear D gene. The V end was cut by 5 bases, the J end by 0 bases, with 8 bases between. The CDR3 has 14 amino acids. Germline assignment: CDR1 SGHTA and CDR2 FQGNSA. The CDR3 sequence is CASSILSSYNEQFF. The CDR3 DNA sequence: TGTGCCAGCAGCATCCTTAGCTCCTACAATGAGCAGTTCTTC.

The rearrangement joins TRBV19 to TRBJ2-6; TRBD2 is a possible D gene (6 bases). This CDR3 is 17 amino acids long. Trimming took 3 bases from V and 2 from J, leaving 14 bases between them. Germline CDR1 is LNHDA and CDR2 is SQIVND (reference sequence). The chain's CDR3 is CASSIRETSAGANVLTF. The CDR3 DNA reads TGTGCCAGTAGTATCCGGGAGACTTCAGCTGGGGCCAACGTCCTGACTTTC. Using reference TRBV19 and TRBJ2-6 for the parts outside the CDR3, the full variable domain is DGGITQSPKYLFRKEGQNVTLSCEQNLNHDAMYWYRQDPGQGLRLIYYSQIVNDFQKGDIAEGYSVSREKKESFPLTVTSAQKNPTAFYLCASSIRETSAGANVLTFGAGSRLTVL.

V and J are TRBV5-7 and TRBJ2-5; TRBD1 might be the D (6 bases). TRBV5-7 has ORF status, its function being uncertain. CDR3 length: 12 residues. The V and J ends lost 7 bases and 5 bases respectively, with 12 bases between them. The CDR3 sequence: CASDRSRETQYF. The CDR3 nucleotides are TGTGCCAGCGACAGGTCCCGGGAGACCCAGTACTTC.

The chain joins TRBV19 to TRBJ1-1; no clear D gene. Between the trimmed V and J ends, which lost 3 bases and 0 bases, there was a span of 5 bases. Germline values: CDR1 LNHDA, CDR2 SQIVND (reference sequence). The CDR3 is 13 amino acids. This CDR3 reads CASSILVNTEAFF. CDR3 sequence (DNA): TGTGCCAGTAGTATTCTCGTGAACACTGAAGCTTTCTTT.

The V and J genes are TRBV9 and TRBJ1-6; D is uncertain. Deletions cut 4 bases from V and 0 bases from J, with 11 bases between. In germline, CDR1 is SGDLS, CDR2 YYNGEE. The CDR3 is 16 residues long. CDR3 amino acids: CASSQTPSSYNSPLHF. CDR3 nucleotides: TGTGCCAGCAGCCAGACTCCTAGCTCCTATAATTCACCCCTCCACTTT. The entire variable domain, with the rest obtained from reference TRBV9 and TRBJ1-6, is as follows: DSGVTQTPKHLITATGQRVTLRCSPRSGDLSVYWYQQSLDQGLQFLIQYYNGEERAKGNILERFSAQQFPDLHSELNLSSLELGDSALYFCASSQTPSSYNSPLHFGNGTRLTVT.

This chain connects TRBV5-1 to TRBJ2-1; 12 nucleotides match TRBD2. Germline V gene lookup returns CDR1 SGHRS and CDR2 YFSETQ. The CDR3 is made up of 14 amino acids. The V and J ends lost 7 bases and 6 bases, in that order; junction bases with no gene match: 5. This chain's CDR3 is CASQTSGGLNEQFF. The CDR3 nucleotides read TGCGCCAGCCAGACTAGCGGGGGCCTCAATGAGCAGTTCTTC.

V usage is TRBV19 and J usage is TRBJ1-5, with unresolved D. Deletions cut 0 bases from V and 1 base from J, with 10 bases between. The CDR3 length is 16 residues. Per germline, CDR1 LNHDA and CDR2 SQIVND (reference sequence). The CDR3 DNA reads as TGTGCCAGTAGTATAGATCTATATGAAAGCAATCAGCCCCAGCATTTT. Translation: CASSIDLYESNQPQHF.

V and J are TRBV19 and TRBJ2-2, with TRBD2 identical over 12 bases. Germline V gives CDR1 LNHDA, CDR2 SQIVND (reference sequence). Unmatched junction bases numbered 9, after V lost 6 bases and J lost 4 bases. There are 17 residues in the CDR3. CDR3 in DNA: TGTGCCAGTAGGGACCAGGGACTAGCGGGCCCCACCGGGGAGCTGTTTTTT. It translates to CASRDQGLAGPTGELFF.

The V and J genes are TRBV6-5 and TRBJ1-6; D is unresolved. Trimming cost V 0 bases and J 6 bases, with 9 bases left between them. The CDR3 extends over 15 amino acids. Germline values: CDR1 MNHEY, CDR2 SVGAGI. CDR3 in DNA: TGTGCCAGCAGTTACTCTGCCGGGGTTAATTCACCCCTCCACTTT. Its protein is CASSYSAGVNSPLHF.

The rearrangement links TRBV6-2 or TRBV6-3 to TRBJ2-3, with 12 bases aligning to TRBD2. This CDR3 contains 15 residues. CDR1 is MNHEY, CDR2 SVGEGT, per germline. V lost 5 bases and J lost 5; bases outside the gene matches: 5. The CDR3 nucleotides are TGTGCCAGCAGTCGACTAGCGGGGGAAGGAGATACGCAGTATTTT. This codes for CASSRLAGEGDTQYF.

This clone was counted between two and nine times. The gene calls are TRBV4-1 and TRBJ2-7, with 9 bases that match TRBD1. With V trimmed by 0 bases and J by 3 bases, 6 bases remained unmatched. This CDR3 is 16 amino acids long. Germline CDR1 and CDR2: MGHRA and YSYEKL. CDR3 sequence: CASSQDRATGGYEQYF. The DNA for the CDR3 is TGCGCCAGCAGCCAAGACCGAGCGACAGGGGGCTACGAGCAGTACTTC.

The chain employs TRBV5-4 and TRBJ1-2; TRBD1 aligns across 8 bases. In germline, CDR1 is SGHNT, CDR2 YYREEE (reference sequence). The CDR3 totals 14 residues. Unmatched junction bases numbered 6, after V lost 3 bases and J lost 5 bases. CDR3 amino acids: CASSSMTGAYGYTF. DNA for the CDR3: TGTGCCAGCAGCTCGATGACAGGGGCATATGGCTACACCTTC.

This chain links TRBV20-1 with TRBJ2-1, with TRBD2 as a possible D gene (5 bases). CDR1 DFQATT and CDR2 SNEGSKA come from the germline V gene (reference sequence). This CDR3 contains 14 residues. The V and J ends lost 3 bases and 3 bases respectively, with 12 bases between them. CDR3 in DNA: TGCAGTGCTAGTAGCCTAGCAGACTACAATGAGCAGTTCTTC. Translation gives CSASSLADYNEQFF.

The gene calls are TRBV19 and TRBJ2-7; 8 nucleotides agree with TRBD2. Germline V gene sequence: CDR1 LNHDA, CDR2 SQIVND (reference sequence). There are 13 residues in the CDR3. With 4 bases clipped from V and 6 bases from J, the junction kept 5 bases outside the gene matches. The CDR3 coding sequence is TGTGCCAGTAGTACCTCGGGGGGGGCCGAGCAGTACTTC. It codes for CASSTSGGAEQYF.

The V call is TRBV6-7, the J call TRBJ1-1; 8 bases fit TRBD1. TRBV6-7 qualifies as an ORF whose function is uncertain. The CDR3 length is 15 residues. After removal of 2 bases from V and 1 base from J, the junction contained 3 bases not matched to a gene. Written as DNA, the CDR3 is TGTGCCAGCAGTTACGCTGGGACAGGGAACACTGAAGCTTTCTTT. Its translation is CASSYAGTGNTEAFF.